Following are 23 T cell receptor beta chains from one sample sequenced in a study of T-cell memory formation after mild COVID-19. TCRdb re-derived calls from the 5' RACE reads in MiXCR, one entry per CDR3 protein. Of fewer than 250,000 distinct CDR3 sequences in the sample, around 18% were seen once. Sequences were obtained from PBMCs or a T cell subset sorted from them (not recorded which). All receptors come from an adult woman who had mild COVID-19 (a few samples of this study predate the infection). Cell type and time point are not known.

This clonotype was seen a few times. The chain joins TRBV4-2 to TRBJ1-1; no definite D call. Germline V gives CDR1 LGHNA, CDR2 YNFKEQ. The CDR3 spans 14 residues. Trimming left V 2 bases short and J 6 bases short, with 13 bases between. In DNA, the CDR3 is TGTGCCAGCAGCCAACAAGACGGGCGACCTGAAGCTTTCTTT. This sequence encodes CASSQQDGRPEAFF.

This clonotype came up a few times. This chain joins TRBV19 and TRBJ1-2, with D uncertain. The V and J ends lost 4 bases and 1 base respectively, with 16 bases between them. The germline V gene has CDR1 LNHDA and CDR2 SQIVND (reference sequence). The CDR3 loop spans 16 amino acids. CDR3 in DNA: TGTGCCAGTAGTACCTTTGAAGGGCACAATAACTATGGCTACACCTTC. Translation: CASSTFEGHNNYGYTF. The full variable domain, in which reference TRBV19 and TRBJ1-2 provide the parts outside the CDR3, is DGGITQSPKYLFRKEGQNVTLSCEQNLNHDAMYWYRQDPGQGLRLIYYSQIVNDFQKGDIAEGYSVSREKKESFPLTVTSAQKNPTAFYLCASSTFEGHNNYGYTFGSGTRLTVV.

This clonotype showed up just once. The gene calls are TRBV7-9 and TRBJ2-2; 9 nucleotides match TRBD1. Trimming cost V 6 bases and J 3 bases; bases outside gene matches: 5. This CDR3 contains 15 residues. Germline assignment: CDR1 SEHNR and CDR2 FQNEAQ (reference sequence). Here the CDR3 DNA reads TGTGCCAGCAGACCAGGGACAGGGTACACCGGGGAGCTGTTTTTT. Encoded protein: CASRPGTGYTGELFF.

The chain is built from TRBV29-1 and TRBJ2-3, with TRBD2 identical over 14 bases. The CDR3 length is 16 residues. J lost 4 bases, V lost 4 bases, and 7 bases had no gene match. Per germline, CDR1 SQVTM and CDR2 ANQGSEA. CDR3 protein: CSVAGTSGSSSDTQYF. The CDR3 DNA sequence: TGCAGCGTTGCCGGGACTAGCGGGAGTTCATCAGATACGCAGTATTTT.

CDR3 sequence (DNA): TGTGCCAGCAGTTTAAAGGGGAATGGGGGCTACACCTTC. This translates into CASSLKGNGGYTF. The chain recombines TRBV12-3 or TRBV12-4 with TRBJ1-2, with TRBD1 as a possible D gene (5 bases). V was shortened by 2 bases and J by 8 bases, with 12 bases between the two germline ends. The CDR3 loop spans 13 amino acids.

This clonotype appeared a few times. This chain joins TRBV12-3 or TRBV12-4 and TRBJ2-3; D is possibly TRBD1 or TRBD2 (6 bases each). CDR3 length equals 16 residues. The V and J ends lost 5 bases and 3 bases respectively, with 18 bases between them. This CDR3 is CASSPSVRGGTDTQYF. The DNA of the CDR3 is TGTGCCAGCAGTCCTTCAGTGCGAGGGGGGACAGATACGCAGTATTTT.

This clonotype occurred a few times. The chain couples TRBV4-3 to TRBJ2-1; TRBD2 agrees at 7 bases. Germline assignment: CDR1 LGHNA and CDR2 YSLEER. V lost 1 base and J lost 2; bases outside the gene matches: 8. CDR3 size: 17 residues. The CDR3 loop is CASSQGPGGPPYNEQFF. For the CDR3, the DNA is TGCGCCAGCAGCCAAGGACCGGGGGGACCACCCTACAATGAGCAGTTCTTC.

In this sample, this clonotype turned up a few times. This rearrangement joins TRBV2 to TRBJ2-2; possibly TRBD1 for D (5 bases). Per the germline V gene, CDR1 is SNHLY and CDR2 is FYNNEI. The CDR3 totals 13 residues. The ends were cut back, 4 bases at V and 4 bases at J, with 7 bases in the middle. The CDR3 region is CASSAGFTGELFF. DNA of the CDR3: TGTGCCAGCAGTGCAGGGTTCACCGGGGAGCTGTTTTTT. The full variable domain, with the rest looked up from reference TRBV2 and TRBJ2-2, is EPEVTQTPSHQVTQMGQEVILRCVPISNHLYFYWYRQILGQKVEFLVSFYNNEISEKSEIFDDQFSVERPDGSNFTLKIRSTKLEDSAMYFCASSAGFTGELFFGEGSRLTVL.

This clonotype was observed at least ten times. The chain uses TRBV6-5 and TRBJ2-3; 7 bases align to TRBD2. Germline-derived CDR1 and CDR2 are MNHEY and SVGAGI. The CDR3 length is 15 residues. J gave up 0 bases and V 6 bases, and 6 bases lay outside the gene matches. CDR3 region: CASSLSGASTDTQYF. In DNA form, the CDR3 reads TGTGCCAGCAGCTTAAGCGGGGCTAGCACAGATACGCAGTATTTT.

The chain combines TRBV6-4 with TRBJ2-7; tentatively, D is TRBD2 (5 bases). V was trimmed by 1 base and J by 2 bases, leaving 21 bases between them. Germline CDR1 is MRHNA and CDR2 is SNTAGT. The CDR3 runs 18 residues. CDR3 DNA: TGTGCCAGCAGTGACTTAGGATGTCGGGGTAGCGAGACCTACGAGCAGTACTTC. Protein product: CASSDLGCRGSETYEQYF.

In its sample, this clonotype was seen many times. The chain has TRBV5-5 and TRBJ1-2; the D is unclear. The V gene lost 5 bases and the J gene lost 2 bases, with 7 bases spanning the gap. Germline-derived CDR1 and CDR2 are SGHKS and YYEKEE (reference sequence). This CDR3 comprises 12 residues. In nucleotides, the CDR3 is TGTGCCAGCAGTGATGGCAACTATGGCTACACCTTC. As protein: CASSDGNYGYTF.

This clonotype was counted a few times. The V gene is TRBV9, the J gene TRBJ2-3, with D perhaps TRBD2 (5 bases). Trimming cost V 0 bases and J 5 bases, with 16 bases left between them. The CDR3 is made up of 16 amino acids. CDR1 and CDR2 from the germline V gene are SGDLS and YYNGEE. CDR3 bases: TGTGCCAGCAGCGTAGGGTCAGGACCGGCGGGAGATACGCAGTATTTT. This sequence encodes CASSVGSGPAGDTQYF.

V gene TRBV10-3 combines with J gene TRBJ1-4; 8 bases map to TRBD1. From germline, CDR1 is ENHRY and CDR2 SYGVKD. V was clipped by 6 bases and J by 5 bases; unmatched bases: 11. The CDR3 is 16 residues long. The CDR3 region is CAISRGTGTGNEKLFF. CDR3 bases: TGTGCCATCAGCCGGGGGACCGGGACAGGAAATGAAAAACTGTTTTTT.

This sequence joins TRBV12-3 or TRBV12-4 and TRBJ2-5, with D hard to call. Trimming took 6 bases from V and 0 from J, leaving 11 bases between them. CDR3 size: 14 residues. Here the CDR3 reads CASRGPEYQETQYF. The CDR3, as DNA: TGTGCCAGCAGAGGACCAGAGTACCAAGAGACCCAGTACTTC.

This clonotype was picked up a small number of times. The CDR3: CASSLGLGGIETQYF. For the CDR3, the DNA is TGTGCCAGCAGCTTAGGGCTGGGGGGCATCGAGACCCAGTACTTC. V gene TRBV7-9 combines with J gene TRBJ2-5; D is possibly TRBD1 or TRBD2 (6 bases each). Germline loops: CDR1 SEHNR, CDR2 FQNEAQ (reference sequence). This CDR3 is 15 amino acids long. V lost 1 base and J 5 bases, leaving 14 bases between the germline ends. Full variable domain (outside the CDR3, taken from reference TRBV7-9 and TRBJ2-5): DTGVSQNPRHKITKRGQNVTFRCDPISEHNRLYWYRQTLGQGPEFLTYFQNEAQLEKSRLLSDRFSAERPKGSFSTLEIQRTEQGDSAMYLCASSLGLGGIETQYFGPGTRLLVL.

This clonotype was seen at least ten times. The CDR3 DNA reads as TGTGCCAGCAGCGTATGGACAGGGGAGCCAGATACGCAGTATTTT. It translates to CASSVWTGEPDTQYF. The V gene is TRBV9, the J gene TRBJ2-3; 9 bases fit TRBD1. Germline V gene sequence: CDR1 SGDLS, CDR2 YYNGEE. This CDR3 has 15 amino acids. The trim removed 1 base at V and 4 bases at J, leaving 4 bases unmatched.

At least ten counts were recorded for this clonotype. The chain joins TRBV12-3 or TRBV12-4 to TRBJ2-3; either TRBD1 or TRBD2 may fit D (5 bases each). CDR3 size: 16 residues. V was cut by 2 bases and J by 0 bases, with 12 bases left in between. CDR3 DNA: TGTGCCAGCAGTTTACGGGACCTAACTAGCACAGATACGCAGTATTTT. Protein: CASSLRDLTSTDTQYF.

This clonotype was counted between two and nine times. The chain is built from TRBV6-6 and TRBJ2-6, with TRBD1 identical over 9 bases. This CDR3 region has 18 residues. From germline, CDR1 is MNHNY and CDR2 SVGAGI (reference sequence). Unmatched junction bases numbered 8, after V lost 5 bases and J lost 0 bases. The CDR3 DNA is TGTGCCAGCAGTCGATCCGGGACAGGGATCTCTGGGGCCAACGTCCTGACTTTC. Translated, it gives CASSRSGTGISGANVLTF.

The rearrangement links TRBV7-9 to TRBJ1-1; D perhaps matches TRBD1 (6 bases). With 1 base removed from V and 1 base from J, the gap between germline ends came to 10 bases. Germline loops: CDR1 SEHNR, CDR2 FQNEAQ (reference sequence). The CDR3 totals 15 residues. The CDR3 reads CASSLGGARNTEAFF. In nucleotides, the CDR3 is TGTGCCAGCAGCTTAGGGGGGGCGCGGAACACTGAAGCTTTCTTT.

The CDR3 loop reads CASSLGGGAYGYTF. As DNA, the CDR3 is TGTGCCAGCAGTTTAGGAGGCGGCGCCTATGGCTACACCTTC. The genes are TRBV12-3 or TRBV12-4 and TRBJ1-2; D ambiguous. Trimming removed 1 base at V and 4 bases at J, with 10 bases between. This CDR3 spans 14 amino acids.

V is TRBV29-1 and J is TRBJ2-3; D not certain. This CDR3 has 13 residues. Germline V gene data show CDR1 as SQVTM and CDR2 as ANQGSEA. Trimming shortened V by 0 bases and J by 1 base, and 5 bases separated the two germline ends. The CDR3 DNA follows: TGCAGCGTTGAAGACTGGGGCACAGATACGCAGTATTTT. This translates into CSVEDWGTDTQYF.

The rearrangement links TRBV2 to TRBJ2-7; TRBD2 matches 10 bases. The CDR3 is 16 amino acids. CDR1 is SNHLY, CDR2 FYNNEI, per germline. The trim removed 6 bases at V and 4 bases at J, leaving 12 bases unmatched. Here the CDR3 DNA reads TGTGCCAGCAGCGGGCGGGAGCGGGGGGGCCGGTACGAGCAGTACTTC. Protein sequence: CASSGRERGGRYEQYF.

V is TRBV14 and J is TRBJ2-7; D uncertain. The CDR3 contains 17 residues. From germline, CDR1 is SGHDN and CDR2 FVKESK. V was trimmed by 1 base and J by 3 bases, leaving 19 bases between them. The CDR3 coding sequence is TGTGCCAGCAGCCAAGGGGGTGGCTTTCGAGCCGGCTACGAGCAGTACTTC. Translation: CASSQGGGFRAGYEQYF.